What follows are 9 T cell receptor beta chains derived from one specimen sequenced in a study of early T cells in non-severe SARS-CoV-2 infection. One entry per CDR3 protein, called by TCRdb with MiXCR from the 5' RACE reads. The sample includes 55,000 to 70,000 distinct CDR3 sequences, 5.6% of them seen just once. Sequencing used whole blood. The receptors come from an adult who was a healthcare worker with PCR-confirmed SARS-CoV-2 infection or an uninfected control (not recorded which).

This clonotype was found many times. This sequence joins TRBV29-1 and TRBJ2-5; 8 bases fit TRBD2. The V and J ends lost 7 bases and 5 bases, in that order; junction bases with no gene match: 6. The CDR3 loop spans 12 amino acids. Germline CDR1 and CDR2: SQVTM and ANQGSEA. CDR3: CSGRLALETQYF. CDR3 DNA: TGCAGCGGACGACTAGCGTTGGAGACCCAGTACTTC.

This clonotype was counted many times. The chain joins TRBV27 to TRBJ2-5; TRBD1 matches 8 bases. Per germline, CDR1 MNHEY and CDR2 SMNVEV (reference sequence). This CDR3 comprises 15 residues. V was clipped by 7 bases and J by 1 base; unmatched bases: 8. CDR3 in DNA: TGTGCCAGCACCTGGACAGGGCAAAGCCAAGAGACCCAGTACTTC. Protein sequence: CASTWTGQSQETQYF.

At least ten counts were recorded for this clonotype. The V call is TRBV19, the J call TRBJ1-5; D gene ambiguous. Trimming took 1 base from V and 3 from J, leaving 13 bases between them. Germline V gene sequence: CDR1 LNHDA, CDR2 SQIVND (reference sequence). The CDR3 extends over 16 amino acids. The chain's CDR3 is CASSIGAASFNQPQHF. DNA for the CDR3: TGTGCCAGTAGTATAGGAGCAGCGAGCTTCAATCAGCCCCAGCATTTT.

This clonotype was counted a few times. The CDR3: CASSLFGKNYGYTF. CDR3 nucleotide sequence: TGTGCCAGCAGCTTATTCGGCAAAAACTATGGCTACACCTTC. This chain links TRBV7-9 with TRBJ1-2; D unclear. The CDR3 covers 14 residues. The V and J ends lost 2 bases and 2 bases respectively, with 9 bases between them. Germline CDR1 SEHNR, CDR2 FQNEAQ (reference sequence).

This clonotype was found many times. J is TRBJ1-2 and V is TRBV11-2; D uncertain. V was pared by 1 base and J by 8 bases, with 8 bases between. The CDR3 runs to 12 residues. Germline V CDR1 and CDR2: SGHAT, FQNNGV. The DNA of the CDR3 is TGTGCCAGCAGCTTAGGGGCAAGGGGCTACACCTTC. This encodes CASSLGARGYTF.

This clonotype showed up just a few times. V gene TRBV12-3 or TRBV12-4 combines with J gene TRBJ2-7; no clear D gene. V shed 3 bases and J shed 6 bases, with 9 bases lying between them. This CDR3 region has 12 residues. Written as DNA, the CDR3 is TGTGCCAGCAGTTTCGGTACTCCCGAGCAGTACTTC. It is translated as CASSFGTPEQYF.

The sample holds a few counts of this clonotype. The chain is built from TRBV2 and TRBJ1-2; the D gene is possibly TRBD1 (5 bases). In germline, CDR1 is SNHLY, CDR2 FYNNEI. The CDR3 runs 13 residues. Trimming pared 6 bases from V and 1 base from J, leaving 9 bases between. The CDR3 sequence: CASRGPINYGYTF. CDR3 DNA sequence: TGTGCCAGCAGGGGGCCCATTAACTATGGCTACACCTTC.

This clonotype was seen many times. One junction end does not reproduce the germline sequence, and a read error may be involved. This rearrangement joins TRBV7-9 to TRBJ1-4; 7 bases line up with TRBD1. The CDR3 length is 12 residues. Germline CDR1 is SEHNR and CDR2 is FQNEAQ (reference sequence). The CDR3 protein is CASSLDGTVEIF. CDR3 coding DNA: TGTGCCAGCTCCTTAGACGGGACAGTCGAGATTTTT.

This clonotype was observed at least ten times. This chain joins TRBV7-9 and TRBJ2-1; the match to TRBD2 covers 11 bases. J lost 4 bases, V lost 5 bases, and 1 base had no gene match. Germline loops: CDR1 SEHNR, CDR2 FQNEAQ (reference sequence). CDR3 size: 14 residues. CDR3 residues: CASSRLAGYNEQFF. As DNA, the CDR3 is TGTGCCAGCAGCAGACTAGCGGGGTACAATGAGCAGTTCTTC.